One sample yielded the 30 T cell receptor beta chains listed below, sequenced in a study of cytomegalovirus exposure and HLA in healthy donors. Primers included in the PCR were 60 Vbeta and 13 Jbeta primers. TCRdb's copy holds only in-frame clones and misses some; the assay was immunoSEQ multiplex PCR. The table lists 90,000 to 100,000 clones, approximately 77% of them singletons. Sequenced input: PBMCs. The source of these receptors is a female donor in good health and CMV-seronegative.

This chain links TRBV18 with TRBJ1-1; D is unresolved. Per germline, CDR1 KGHSH and CDR2 LQKENI. The length of the CDR3 is 14 residues. V was pared by 1 base and J by 0 bases, with 6 bases between. The CDR3 reads CASSPLGVNTEAFF. The CDR3 coding sequence is TGTGCCAGCTCACCACTCGGGGTGAACACTGAAGCTTTCTTT.

The rearrangement uses TRBV25-1 and TRBJ2-1, with D maybe TRBD1 (6 bases). The CDR3 covers 14 residues. The ends were cut back, 4 bases at V and 8 bases at J, with 15 bases in the middle. Germline CDR1 and CDR2: MGHDK and SYGVNS. The CDR3 here is CASSASTGRYEQFF. CDR3 DNA: TGTGCCAGCAGTGCCTCGACAGGCCGCTATGAGCAGTTCTTC.

This chain links TRBV7-9 with TRBJ1-3; TRBD1 matches 8 bases. Germline-derived CDR1 and CDR2 are SEHNR and FQNEAQ (reference sequence). The CDR3 has 19 residues. After removal of 1 base from V and 2 bases from J, the junction contained 13 bases not matched to a gene. Here the CDR3 reads CASSLGFRGRRSPGNTIYF. The CDR3 DNA is TGTGCCAGCAGCTTAGGTTTCAGGGGGCGCCGGTCGCCTGGAAACACCATATATTTT.

The V gene is TRBV11-2, the J gene TRBJ2-2, with a possible D match to TRBD1 (6 bases). CDR1 is SGHAT, CDR2 FQNNGV, per germline. Trimming removed 7 bases at V and 7 bases at J, with 16 bases between. The CDR3 is made up of 14 amino acids. The CDR3 protein is CASILDSSVGELFF. CDR3 sequence (DNA): TGTGCCAGCATCTTGGACAGCTCTGTCGGGGAGCTGTTTTTT. The whole variable domain, filled in from reference TRBV11-2 and TRBJ2-2, reads EAGVAQSPRYKIIEKRQSVAFWCNPISGHATLYWYQQILGQGPKLLIQFQNNGVVDDSQLPKDRFSAERLKGVDSTLKIQPAKLEDSAVYLCASILDSSVGELFFGEGSRLTVL.

V and J are TRBV28 and TRBJ2-6, with 9 bases lining up with TRBD1. V lost 11 bases, J lost 4 bases, and 12 bases stayed unmatched. CDR3 length: 16 residues. Germline CDR1 reads MDHEN; CDR2 reads SYDVKM. The CDR3 coding sequence is TGTGCCGTCCATCTACAGGGGGCTGCCGGGGCCAACGTCCTGACTTTC. Translating it yields CAVHLQGAAGANVLTF.

The rearrangement uses TRBV29-1 and TRBJ1-4; D remains unclear. The ends were cut back, 3 bases at V and 4 bases at J, with 9 bases in the middle. CDR3 length equals 13 residues. Germline V lookup: CDR1 SQVTM, CDR2 ANQGSEA. CDR3 residues: CSVEVGVNEKLFF. The DNA of the CDR3 is TGCAGCGTTGAGGTGGGAGTTAATGAAAAACTGTTTTTT.

This clone was detected only once. CDR3 in amino acids: CASSRSGQGGGELFF. The CDR3, as DNA: TGTGCCAGCTCACGGTCCGGACAGGGAGGCGGGGAGCTGTTTTTT. The gene calls are TRBV18 and TRBJ2-2; 8 bases match TRBD1. After removal of 4 bases from V and 7 bases from J, the junction contained 8 bases not matched to a gene. This CDR3 is 15 amino acids long. Germline assignment: CDR1 KGHSH and CDR2 LQKENI.

J is TRBJ1-2 and V is TRBV28; D is possibly TRBD1 (5 bases). The CDR3 contains 12 residues. CDR1 MDHEN and CDR2 SYDVKM come from the germline V gene. Trimming pared 7 bases from V and 3 bases from J, leaving 9 bases between. The CDR3 loop is CASNRGYYGYTF. The DNA for the CDR3 is TGTGCCAGCAATAGGGGATACTATGGCTACACCTTC.

The chain is built from TRBV7-2 and TRBJ2-7, with D tentatively TRBD1 (5 bases). The CDR3 spans 16 residues. V was trimmed by 5 bases and J by 0 bases, leaving 17 bases between them. From germline, CDR1 is SGHTA and CDR2 FQGNSA. CDR3: CASSPLWQGYSYEQYF. The DNA of the CDR3 is TGTGCCAGCAGCCCCCTGTGGCAGGGTTACTCCTACGAGCAGTACTTC. Full variable domain (rest looked up from reference TRBV7-2 and TRBJ2-7): GAGVSQSPSNKVTEKGKDVELRCDPISGHTALYWYRQSLGQGLEFLIYFQGNSAPDKSGLPSDRFSAERTGGSVSTLTIQRTQQEDSAVYLCASSPLWQGYSYEQYFGPGTRLTVT.

V gene TRBV9 combines with J gene TRBJ2-1, with TRBD2 matching 9 bases. The germline V gene has CDR1 SGDLS and CDR2 YYNGEE. The V segment lost 0 bases and the J segment 1 base; nucleotides outside the gene matches: 14. This CDR3 contains 20 residues. The CDR3 loop is CASSVGSSGSSRSSYNEQFF. CDR3 in DNA: TGTGCCAGCAGCGTAGGAAGTAGCGGGAGTTCCCGATCATCCTACAATGAGCAGTTCTTC.

The V and J genes are TRBV7-2 and TRBJ1-2; D is perhaps TRBD1 (6 bases). Looked up from germline, CDR1 is SGHTA and CDR2 is FQGNSA. The V gene lost 4 bases and the J gene lost 6 bases, with 12 bases spanning the gap. This CDR3 is built from 13 residues. The CDR3 sequence: CASSYQGIDGYTF. DNA for the CDR3: TGTGCCAGCAGCTATCAGGGGATCGATGGCTACACCTTC.

This clone has only a few counts. This chain uses TRBV10-3 with TRBJ1-5; possible D gene TRBD1, 5 bases. Germline CDR1 is ENHRY and CDR2 is SYGVKD. With 10 bases removed from V and 0 bases from J, the gap between germline ends came to 19 bases. This CDR3 is 16 amino acids long. The CDR3 sequence is CATNVGGRSSNQPQHF. The CDR3 nucleotides read TGTGCCACGAACGTGGGGGGAAGGAGTAGCAATCAGCCCCAGCATTTT.

The V and J genes are TRBV28 and TRBJ1-3; tentatively, D is TRBD1 (5 bases). Germline V CDR1 and CDR2: MDHEN, SYDVKM. This CDR3 contains 12 residues. Trimming pared 4 bases from V and 8 bases from J, leaving 9 bases between. CDR3 sequence: CASSWGKDTIYF. The CDR3 DNA reads TGTGCCAGCAGTTGGGGCAAGGACACCATATATTTT.

The V call is TRBV7-9, the J call TRBJ1-4; the match to TRBD1 covers 9 bases. With V trimmed by 2 bases and J by 8 bases, 6 bases remained unmatched. Looked up from germline, CDR1 is SEHNR and CDR2 is FQNEAQ (reference sequence). The CDR3 length is 15 residues. In DNA form, the CDR3 reads TGTGCCAGCAGCTTACGACAGGGGGGTGGCGAAAAACTGTTTTTT. Protein: CASSLRQGGGEKLFF.

This chain uses TRBV2 with TRBJ2-1; 12 bases agree with TRBD2. This CDR3 has 22 amino acids. V was clipped by 3 bases and J by 7 bases; unmatched bases: 25. From germline, CDR1 is SNHLY and CDR2 FYNNEI. The CDR3 coding sequence is TGTGCCAGCAGTGAGGGGTGGGCTAGCGGGAGGGGGCGCCAGGCCTTGGGGAATGAGCAGTTCTTC. Protein product: CASSEGWASGRGRQALGNEQFF.

The genes are TRBV4-1 and TRBJ1-5; the D is unclear. V was pared by 2 bases and J by 4 bases, with 3 bases between. Germline V gene sequence: CDR1 MGHRA, CDR2 YSYEKL. CDR3 length equals 12 residues. The CDR3 region is CASSQSNQPQHF. The CDR3 DNA follows: TGCGCCAGCAGCCAATCTAATCAGCCCCAGCATTTT.

The chain recombines TRBV18 with TRBJ2-7, with a tentative D call TRBD2 (6 bases). The CDR3 runs 14 residues. Germline V CDR1 and CDR2: KGHSH, LQKENI. Trimming left V 4 bases short and J 3 bases short, with 13 bases between. In DNA, the CDR3 is TGTGCCAGCTCACGGGGACGGGAGTTCTACGAGCAGTACTTC. Amino acids: CASSRGREFYEQYF.

The chain employs TRBV5-4 and TRBJ1-2; TRBD1 aligns across 9 bases. Germline V gives CDR1 SGHNT, CDR2 YYREEE (reference sequence). This CDR3 contains 15 residues. With V trimmed by 0 bases and J by 4 bases, 4 bases remained unmatched. CDR3 in DNA: TGTGCCAGCAGCTTGGCTACAGGGGGCGGCTATGGCTACACCTTC. Protein product: CASSLATGGGYGYTF.

The chain has TRBV29-1 and TRBJ1-2, with 9 bases fitting TRBD1. The V gene end was trimmed by 1 base and the J gene end by 6 bases; junction bases not matched to a gene: 9. The germline CDR1 and CDR2 sequences are SQVTM and ANQGSEA. This CDR3 has 15 amino acids. DNA of the CDR3: TGCAGCGTTGAAGGCGGGCGGGGACAGGGCCATGGCTACACCTTC. Translating it yields CSVEGGRGQGHGYTF.

The sample holds one count of this clone. Here the CDR3 reads CASSRQTGSYNSPLHF. The CDR3 DNA follows: TGTGCCAGTAGTAGACAAACAGGGAGCTATAATTCACCCCTCCACTTT. The rearrangement uses TRBV19 and TRBJ1-6, with D maybe TRBD1 (6 bases). This CDR3 has 16 amino acids. Trimming removed 4 bases at V and 3 bases at J, with 13 bases between. Per the germline V gene, CDR1 is LNHDA and CDR2 is SQIVND (reference sequence).

V gene TRBV2 combines with J gene TRBJ1-5, with unresolved D. The CDR3 covers 16 residues. V lost 2 bases, J lost 0 bases, and 11 bases lay in between. Germline CDR1 reads SNHLY; CDR2 reads FYNNEI. This chain's CDR3 is CASSEIALYSNQPQHF. DNA of the CDR3: TGTGCCAGCAGTGAAATTGCCCTCTATAGCAATCAGCCCCAGCATTTT.

V and J are TRBV18 and TRBJ2-1; 8 nucleotides match TRBD1. In germline, CDR1 is KGHSH, CDR2 LQKENI. J was trimmed by 3 bases and V by 2 bases; bases with no gene match: 6. The CDR3 length is 16 residues. This CDR3 is CASSPRGQVNYNEQFF. The CDR3 coding sequence is TGTGCCAGCTCACCAAGGGGACAGGTCAACTACAATGAGCAGTTCTTC.

The chain carries TRBV6-5 and TRBJ1-1, with TRBD1 matching over 11 bases. The V gene end was trimmed by 6 bases and the J gene end by 1 base; junction bases not matched to a gene: 1. The CDR3 has 14 residues. Looked up from germline, CDR1 is MNHEY and CDR2 is SVGAGI. CDR3 nucleotide sequence: TGTGCCAGCAGAGGGACAGGGGGGAACACTGAAGCTTTCTTT. Translating it yields CASRGTGGNTEAFF.

This rearrangement joins TRBV19 to TRBJ1-2; tentative D call: TRBD1 (6 bases). The CDR3 is 13 residues long. The V gene lost 3 bases and the J gene lost 6 bases, with 11 bases spanning the gap. From germline, CDR1 is LNHDA and CDR2 SQIVND (reference sequence). DNA for the CDR3: TGTGCCAGTAGTATTTACGACAGGAATGGCTACACCTTC. Amino acid sequence: CASSIYDRNGYTF.

This sequence joins TRBV6-1 and TRBJ2-7; TRBD1 agrees at 7 bases. CDR1 is MNHNS, CDR2 SASEGT, per germline. This CDR3 contains 14 residues. V lost 4 bases, J lost 4 bases, and 7 bases stayed unmatched. CDR3 in DNA: TGTGCCAGCAGTGGGGGACAGATGTTATACGAGCAGTACTTC. Translated: CASSGGQMLYEQYF.

This clone occurred once. The chain employs TRBV7-2 and TRBJ2-3; D is unresolved. Per the germline V gene, CDR1 is SGHTA and CDR2 is FQGNSA. The CDR3 is 13 amino acids. Trimming left V 5 bases short and J 5 bases short, with 11 bases between. The DNA for the CDR3 is TGTGCCAGCAGCACACGGAGAGGAGATACGCAGTATTTT. This gives the protein CASSTRRGDTQYF.

The J gene is TRBJ1-1, the V gene TRBV5-1; D possibly corresponds to TRBD1 (6 bases). The CDR3 has 14 amino acids. Per germline, CDR1 SGHRS and CDR2 YFSETQ. V was clipped by 0 bases and J by 9 bases, with 15 bases between them. The CDR3 DNA follows: TGCGCCAGCAGCTTGGACCTCCCGCGGGGGCAAGCTTTCTTT. This translates into CASSLDLPRGQAFF.

This chain links TRBV29-1 with TRBJ1-1, with TRBD1 as a possible D gene (6 bases). Germline CDR1 SQVTM, CDR2 ANQGSEA. CDR3 length: 15 amino acids. V gave up 4 bases and J gave up 0 bases, with 15 bases separating them. CDR3 protein: CSVVSGQPMNTEAFF. The CDR3 DNA follows: TGCAGCGTTGTTTCCGGACAGCCGATGAACACTGAAGCTTTCTTT.

The genes are TRBV30 and TRBJ1-1, with D unclear. Germline V gene data show CDR1 as GTSNPN and CDR2 as SVGIG (reference sequence). This CDR3 has 13 residues. With 2 bases removed from V and 4 bases from J, the gap between germline ends came to 11 bases. The CDR3 bases are TGTGCCTGGAGTCTCCAAACAGCCACTGAAGCTTTCTTT. Amino acids: CAWSLQTATEAFF.

About this clone: A read error may account for a junction end that differs from germline. This chain links TRBV5-6 with TRBJ2-3, with D hard to call. The CDR3 has 18 residues. Germline loops: CDR1 SGHDT, CDR2 YYEEEE. The CDR3 here is CARSLQSMVPSRTDTQYF. Written as DNA, the CDR3 is TGTGCCAGAAGCTTGCAGTCTATGGTCCCCTCGAGGACAGATACGCAGTATTTT.